Listed below are T cell receptor beta chains from one sample, sequenced in a study of cytomegalovirus exposure and HLA in healthy donors. Data came from immunoSEQ multiplex PCR; TCRdb stores just in-frame clones and leaves some out. The sample lists around 160,000 clones, 78% seen once, with about 3% in the top ten. Specimen: PBMCs. These receptors were taken from a man in his forties in good health and CMV-seropositive. Each CDR3 is given with its conserved first and last residue. A D gene is named only where the DNA matches it firmly. Clone size is stated in some rows and not others, as once, few, many or a class when expanded.

d_gene: NA
j_gene: TRBJ2-3
abundance: NA
v_gene: TRBV7-6
CDR3aa: CASSLGPGGTDTQYF
CDR3nt: TGTGCCAGCAGCCTTGGACCCGGGGGCACAGATACGCAGTATTTT

d_gene: NA
j_gene: TRBJ2-7
abundance: NA
v_gene: TRBV5-4
CDR3aa: CASSLPDTYSYEQYF
CDR3nt: TGTGCCAGCAGCCTACCGGACACCTACTCCTACGAGCAGTACTTC

d_gene: TRBD2
j_gene: TRBJ2-5
abundance: once
v_gene: TRBV27
CDR3aa: CASSPGRGVSGRAWGPKETQYF
CDR3nt: TGTGCCAGCAGTCCGGGGCGGGGAGTTAGCGGGAGGGCATGGGGGCCCAAAGAGACCCAGTACTTC

d_gene: TRBD2
j_gene: TRBJ2-5
abundance: NA
v_gene: TRBV4-3
CDR3aa: CASSQRLAGETQYF
CDR3nt: TGCGCCAGCAGCCAAAGGCTAGCGGGAGAGACCCAGTACTTC

d_gene: NA
j_gene: TRBJ1-2
abundance: NA
v_gene: TRBV4-1
CDR3aa: CASSQSPPGTTFTLSYGYTF
CDR3nt: TGCGCCAGCAGCCAATCACCTCCCGGGACAACTTTTACTCTCTCCTATGGCTACACCTTC

d_gene: TRBD1
j_gene: TRBJ1-3
abundance: NA
v_gene: TRBV30
CDR3aa: CAWSWTGDGNTIYF
CDR3nt: TGTGCCTGGAGTTGGACAGGGGACGGAAACACCATATATTTT

d_gene: NA
j_gene: TRBJ2-1
abundance: NA
v_gene: TRBV10-3
CDR3aa: CAISATGQNPYNEQFF
CDR3nt: TGTGCCATCAGTGCGACGGGACAAAATCCCTACAATGAGCAGTTCTTC

d_gene: NA
j_gene: TRBJ2-3
abundance: NA
v_gene: TRBV5-1
CDR3aa: CASSAGSTDTQYF
CDR3nt: TGCGCCAGCAGCGCGGGAAGCACAGATACGCAGTATTTT

d_gene: TRBD2
j_gene: TRBJ2-7
abundance: NA
v_gene: TRBV10-1
CDR3aa: CASSDPGTMPYEQYF
CDR3nt: TGCGCCAGCAGTGACCCCGGGACTATGCCCTACGAGCAGTACTTC

d_gene: NA
j_gene: TRBJ1-5
abundance: NA
v_gene: TRBV7-9
CDR3aa: CSSSYGTLDLISNQPQHF
CDR3nt: TGTTCCAGCAGCTACGGGACTCTGGACCTTATAAGCAATCAGCCCCAGCATTTT

d_gene: NA
j_gene: TRBJ2-7
abundance: NA
v_gene: TRBV7-4
CDR3aa: CASSLAPRPRTYEQYF
CDR3nt: TGTGCCAGCAGCTTAGCTCCCCGTCCTCGTACCTACGAGCAGTACTTC

d_gene: NA
j_gene: TRBJ1-4
abundance: NA
v_gene: TRBV7-9
CDR3aa: CASSLGQPNEKLFF
CDR3nt: TGTGCCAGCAGCTTAGGACAGCCTAATGAAAAACTGTTTTTT

d_gene: NA
j_gene: TRBJ2-7
abundance: NA
v_gene: TRBV7-2
CDR3aa: CASSLDYNSYEQYF
CDR3nt: TGTGCCAGCAGCTTAGACTATAACTCCTACGAGCAGTACTTC

d_gene: NA
j_gene: TRBJ1-5
abundance: NA
v_gene: TRBV7-3
CDR3aa: CASSIDSNQPQHF
CDR3nt: TGTGCCAGCAGCATCGACAGTAATCAGCCCCAGCATTTT

d_gene: TRBD1
j_gene: TRBJ1-2
abundance: NA
v_gene: TRBV5-6
CDR3aa: CASSRGTGEGYTF
CDR3nt: TGTGCCAGCAGCCGCGGGACAGGGGAGGGCTACACCTTC

d_gene: TRBD1
j_gene: TRBJ1-3
abundance: NA
v_gene: TRBV28
CDR3aa: CASSLATGTGGGNTIYF
CDR3nt: TGTGCCAGCAGTTTAGCCACCGGGACAGGGGGTGGAAACACCATATATTTT

d_gene: NA
j_gene: TRBJ2-2
abundance: few
v_gene: TRBV7-6
CDR3aa: CASREDTGELFF
CDR3nt: TGTGCCAGCAGGGAGGACACCGGGGAGCTGTTTTTT

d_gene: NA
j_gene: TRBJ2-6
abundance: few
v_gene: TRBV16
CDR3aa: CASSQGQHSGANVLTF
CDR3nt: TGTGCCAGCAGCCAAGGACAACACTCTGGGGCCAACGTCCTGACTTTC

d_gene: NA
j_gene: TRBJ2-7
abundance: few
v_gene: TRBV19
CDR3aa: CASSIDTGGPYEQYF
CDR3nt: TGTGCCAGTAGTATAGATACCGGGGGTCCCTACGAGCAGTACTTC

d_gene: NA
j_gene: TRBJ2-1
abundance: NA
v_gene: TRBV10-3
CDR3aa: CAISDPRGGSLSYNEQFF
CDR3nt: TGTGCCATCAGTGACCCCCGAGGGGGTTCCCTATCCTACAATGAGCAGTTCTTC

d_gene: NA
j_gene: TRBJ2-7
abundance: few
v_gene: TRBV28
CDR3aa: CASSQTYEQYF
CDR3nt: TGTGCCAGCAGTCAAACCTACGAGCAGTACTTC

d_gene: TRBD1
j_gene: TRBJ1-6
abundance: NA
v_gene: TRBV30
CDR3aa: CAWSKGAGIVSPLHF
CDR3nt: TGTGCCTGGAGCAAGGGGGCAGGGATAGTTTCACCCCTCCACTTT

d_gene: NA
j_gene: TRBJ2-2
abundance: NA
v_gene: TRBV7-2
CDR3aa: CASSSGGLAGGNTGELFF
CDR3nt: TGTGCCAGCAGCTCAGGGGGGTTGGCGGGGGGGAACACCGGGGAGCTGTTTTTT

d_gene: TRBD2
j_gene: TRBJ2-1
abundance: few
v_gene: TRBV5-6
CDR3aa: CASSRLLAGGAIF
CDR3nt: TGTGCCAGCAGCCGTCTACTAGCGGGAGGTGCGATCTTC

d_gene: TRBD2
j_gene: TRBJ2-5
abundance: NA
v_gene: TRBV19
CDR3aa: CASSMGLAGGQETQYF
CDR3nt: TGTGCCAGTAGTATGGGACTAGCGGGAGGTCAAGAGACCCAGTACTTC

d_gene: TRBD2
j_gene: TRBJ2-1
abundance: NA
v_gene: TRBV28
CDR3aa: CASSSAGSYNEQFF
CDR3nt: TGTGCCAGCAGTTCAGCGGGATCATACAATGAGCAGTTCTTC

d_gene: NA
j_gene: TRBJ1-1
abundance: NA
v_gene: TRBV18
CDR3aa: CASSTGENTEAFF
CDR3nt: TGTGCCAGCTCGACGGGGGAGAACACTGAAGCTTTCTTT

d_gene: NA
j_gene: TRBJ2-1
abundance: few
v_gene: TRBV7-2
CDR3aa: CASSYGSGLRYNEQFF
CDR3nt: TGTGCCAGCAGCTACGGATCGGGACTTCGTTACAATGAGCAGTTCTTC

d_gene: TRBD2
j_gene: TRBJ2-7
abundance: NA
v_gene: TRBV15
CDR3aa: CATSRGLGTSGRSPEQYF
CDR3nt: TGTGCCACCAGCAGAGGGCTCGGGACTAGCGGGAGGTCGCCCGAGCAGTACTTC

d_gene: NA
j_gene: TRBJ1-5
abundance: NA
v_gene: TRBV28
CDR3aa: CASTLSNSRQPQHF
CDR3nt: TGTGCCAGCACCTTATCTAATTCGAGACAGCCCCAGCATTTT

d_gene: TRBD1
j_gene: TRBJ1-6
abundance: NA
v_gene: TRBV30
CDR3aa: CAWRTGTGNSPLHF
CDR3nt: TGTGCCTGGAGAACCGGGACAGGCAATTCACCCCTCCACTTT

d_gene: NA
j_gene: TRBJ2-5
abundance: NA
v_gene: TRBV11-3
CDR3aa: CASSKTRQETQYF
CDR3nt: TGTGCCAGCAGTAAAACTAGACAAGAGACCCAGTACTTC

d_gene: TRBD2
j_gene: TRBJ2-3
abundance: few
v_gene: TRBV9
CDR3aa: CASSAFRGLAGEDTQYF
CDR3nt: TGTGCCAGCAGCGCCTTTAGGGGACTAGCGGGAGAAGATACGCAGTATTTT

d_gene: TRBD2
j_gene: TRBJ2-3
abundance: NA
v_gene: TRBV2
CDR3aa: CASRENPGGSPDTQYF
CDR3nt: TGTGCCAGCAGGGAAAATCCGGGGGGAAGCCCAGATACGCAGTATTTT

d_gene: NA
j_gene: TRBJ1-1
abundance: NA
v_gene: TRBV27
CDR3aa: CASTLGGGGTEAFF
CDR3nt: TGTGCCAGCACCCTCGGCGGGGGAGGCACTGAAGCTTTCTTT

d_gene: NA
j_gene: TRBJ1-1
abundance: NA
v_gene: TRBV7-9
CDR3aa: CASSLVPNTEAFF
CDR3nt: TGTGCCAGCAGCTTAGTCCCTAACACTGAAGCTTTCTTT

d_gene: NA
j_gene: TRBJ2-7
abundance: once
v_gene: TRBV6-1
CDR3aa: CASSEVQATHEQYF
CDR3nt: TGTGCCAGCAGTGAAGTCCAAGCCACCCACGAGCAGTACTTC

d_gene: TRBD2
j_gene: TRBJ2-5
abundance: few
v_gene: TRBV7-2
CDR3aa: CASSLWSSGKQETQYF
CDR3nt: TGTGCCAGCAGCTTATGGTCTAGCGGGAAACAAGAGACCCAGTACTTC

d_gene: TRBD2
j_gene: TRBJ2-7
abundance: NA
v_gene: TRBV19
CDR3aa: CASSMTTSGSSYEQYF
CDR3nt: TGTGCCAGTAGTATGACTACTAGCGGGAGTAGCTACGAGCAGTACTTC

d_gene: TRBD2
j_gene: TRBJ2-1
abundance: once
v_gene: TRBV6-5
CDR3aa: CASRTSGDSVNEQFF
CDR3nt: TGTGCCAGCAGAACTAGCGGGGATTCGGTCAATGAGCAGTTCTTC

d_gene: TRBD2
j_gene: TRBJ2-1
abundance: once
v_gene: TRBV19
CDR3aa: CASTGAGGPQNEQFF
CDR3nt: TGTGCCAGTACGGGGGCGGGAGGGCCCCAGAATGAGCAGTTCTTC

d_gene: NA
j_gene: TRBJ2-1
abundance: NA
v_gene: TRBV30
CDR3aa: CAWSVSNNEQFF
CDR3nt: TGTGCCTGGAGTGTATCTAACAATGAGCAGTTCTTC

d_gene: NA
j_gene: TRBJ2-3
abundance: NA
v_gene: TRBV7-3
CDR3aa: CASSSRPGDTQYF
CDR3nt: TGTGCCAGCAGCTCCCGCCCGGGGGATACGCAGTATTTT

d_gene: NA
j_gene: TRBJ2-1
abundance: NA
v_gene: TRBV5-1
CDR3aa: CASSLDGDFSYNEQFF
CDR3nt: TGCGCCAGCAGCTTGGATGGGGACTTCTCCTACAATGAGCAGTTCTTC

d_gene: NA
j_gene: TRBJ2-2
abundance: NA
v_gene: TRBV7-3
CDR3aa: CASSLLQGPTGELFF
CDR3nt: TGTGCCAGCAGCTTACTGCAGGGGCCCACCGGGGAGCTGTTTTTT

d_gene: TRBD1
j_gene: TRBJ1-6
abundance: NA
v_gene: TRBV27
CDR3aa: CASSADRANSPLHF
CDR3nt: TGTGCCAGCAGCGCCGACAGGGCGAATTCACCCCTCCACTTT

d_gene: NA
j_gene: TRBJ1-5
abundance: NA
v_gene: TRBV7-9
CDR3aa: CASSLVQGNQPQHF
CDR3nt: TGTGCCAGCAGCTTAGTGCAGGGGAATCAGCCCCAGCATTTT

d_gene: TRBD1
j_gene: TRBJ1-1
abundance: few
v_gene: TRBV7-9
CDR3aa: CASTPLVGRGLFDTEAFF
CDR3nt: TGTGCCAGCACCCCCCTTGTGGGCAGGGGGTTGTTCGACACTGAAGCTTTCTTT

d_gene: TRBD2
j_gene: TRBJ2-1
abundance: NA
v_gene: TRBV18
CDR3aa: CASTGLAGDNEQFF
CDR3nt: TGTGCCAGCACGGGACTAGCGGGGGACAATGAGCAGTTCTTC

d_gene: TRBD1
j_gene: TRBJ2-4
abundance: NA
v_gene: TRBV5-5
CDR3aa: CASSFFMGQDKNIQYF
CDR3nt: TGTGCCAGCAGCTTCTTCATGGGACAGGACAAAAACATTCAGTACTTC

d_gene: TRBD2
j_gene: TRBJ2-1
abundance: NA
v_gene: TRBV5-6
CDR3aa: CASRVGGLAQISYNEQFF
CDR3nt: TGTGCCAGCAGGGTAGGGGGACTAGCCCAAATCTCCTACAATGAGCAGTTCTTC

d_gene: TRBD2
j_gene: TRBJ2-3
abundance: few
v_gene: TRBV2
CDR3aa: CASTLGLAGFSPFTDTQYF
CDR3nt: TGTGCCAGCACATTGGGACTAGCGGGATTCAGTCCGTTCACAGATACGCAGTATTTT